These T cell receptor beta chains were read from a single sample in a study of CD8+ T cells in alopecia areata. The method was immunoSEQ multiplex PCR; TCRdb's version includes in-frame clones alone and lacks a portion of them. The sample includes about 90,000 clones, 40% to 50% of them seen just once. The source material was CD8+ T cells sorted from blood, sampled at week 24, from a patient treated with tofacitinib. These receptors all come from a human donor with alopecia areata. Both conserved end residues are part of each CDR3. D genes are given only for firm matches. Only some rows state a clone size, as once, few, many or a class for expanded clones.

TRBV11-2,TRBJ2-5,NA,once,TGTGCCAGCAGCTTAAAGCCCCCGGGGCTAGAAGAGACCCAGTACTTC,CASSLKPPGLEETQYF
TRBV7-9,TRBJ2-1,NA,few,TGTGCCAGCAGCTTAAATTCGGGGACCTCCTACAATGAGCAGTTCTTC,CASSLNSGTSYNEQFF
TRBV13,TRBJ2-7,NA,NA,TGTGCCAGCAGCTTAGGTAAGAACGAGCAGTACTTC,CASSLGKNEQYF
TRBV13,TRBJ2-3,NA,few,TGTGCCAGCAGCGTCCGCAGCGACGAGGGAACAGATACGCAGTATTTT,CASSVRSDEGTDTQYF
TRBV28,TRBJ2-7,NA,few,TGTGCCAGCAGTTTGTGGTTGGAGTCGCGGAGCGAGCAGTACTTC,CASSLWLESRSEQYF
TRBV6-5,TRBJ2-3,NA,NA,TGTGCCAGCAGTTACTCGAGACAGGCTAGCACAGATACGCAGTATTTT,CASSYSRQASTDTQYF
TRBV11-2,TRBJ2-3,NA,NA,TGTGCCAGCACGAGACTCCTGACAGATACGCAGTATTTT,CASTRLLTDTQYF
TRBV6-1,TRBJ2-5,TRBD1,NA,TGTGCCAGCAGTGAAAACGGGAACAGGGGGCAGGAGACCCAGTACTTC,CASSENGNRGQETQYF
TRBV19,TRBJ2-7,TRBD2,few,TGTGCCAGTAGTGGCGGGAGTTGGTACGAGCAGTACTTC,CASSGGSWYEQYF
TRBV7-9,TRBJ1-2,NA,NA,TGTGCCAGCAGCTCCCCTTTGGAGGGTAACTATGGCTACACCTTC,CASSSPLEGNYGYTF
TRBV11-2,TRBJ1-4,NA,few,TGTGCCAGCAGCTTAGGCTCTGGACCTAATGAAAAACTGTTTTTT,CASSLGSGPNEKLFF
TRBV7-9,TRBJ2-7,NA,few,TGTGCCAGCAGGGGCAGGGCCCCCCATGAGCAGTACTTC,CASRGRAPHEQYF
TRBV28,TRBJ2-5,NA,NA,TGTGCCAGCAGTTCAGACTCCGGGAAAGAGACCCAGTACTTC,CASSSDSGKETQYF
TRBV29-1,TRBJ2-1,NA,few,TGCAGCGTTGTAGCTAGCGCCATCAGCTCCTACAATGAGCAGTTCTTC,CSVVASAISSYNEQFF
TRBV13,TRBJ2-7,NA,NA,TGTGCCAGCAGCTTAAGGGGGTATTACGAGCAGTACTTC,CASSLRGYYEQYF
TRBV30,TRBJ2-7,NA,NA,TGTGCCTGGAGTCAACCAGGCAGAGCCTACGAGCAGTACTTC,CAWSQPGRAYEQYF
TRBV4-1,TRBJ2-7,TRBD1,NA,TGCGCCAGCAGCCAAGGCGGCGGGACAGGTTCCTACGAGCAGTACTTC,CASSQGGGTGSYEQYF
TRBV7-2,TRBJ2-7,TRBD1,NA,TGTGCCAGCAGCCCGGGGACAGTCTACGAGCAGTACTTC,CASSPGTVYEQYF
TRBV2,TRBJ2-1,NA,few,TGTGCCAGCAGGAGTAAGGGACTTTACAATGAGCAGTTCTTC,CASRSKGLYNEQFF
TRBV4-1,TRBJ1-2,TRBD1,NA,TGCGCCAGCAGCCTCCTACCAGGGGGCGCGGAGTATGGCTACACCTTC,CASSLLPGGAEYGYTF
TRBV6-5,TRBJ2-5,NA,NA,TGTGCCAGCAGTTACTCGAGAGGCCCCGAAGAGACCCAGTACTTC,CASSYSRGPEETQYF
TRBV30,TRBJ2-5,NA,few,TGTGCCTTTTACAACACCGAAGTAGGGGTGTACCAAGAGACCCAGTACTTC,CAFYNTEVGVYQETQYF
TRBV19,TRBJ2-7,NA,NA,TGTGCCAGTAGTGCCGGGGCGGGTTCCTACGAGCAGTACTTC,CASSAGAGSYEQYF
TRBV15,TRBJ2-2,NA,few,TGTGCCACCAGCCTCGAACTTGGGAACTGGGAGCTGTTTTTT,CATSLELGNWELFF
TRBV7-6,TRBJ2-7,TRBD2,few,TGTGCCAGCAGCACACATCAAGCGGGGGGCTCCTACGAGCAGTACTTC,CASSTHQAGGSYEQYF
TRBV11-2,TRBJ2-6,TRBD1,NA,TGTGCCAGCAGCTTAGAGTACGGGACAGGGTTCGGGGCCAACGTCCTGACTTTC,CASSLEYGTGFGANVLTF
TRBV11-2,TRBJ2-1,TRBD2,NA,TGTGCCAGCAGCCTCGGGACTAGCGGGCTTCACAATGAGCAGTTCTTC,CASSLGTSGLHNEQFF
TRBV25-1,TRBJ2-5,NA,few,TGTGCCAGCAGTGAGGGTGGGCCCAGAGAGACCCAGTACTTC,CASSEGGPRETQYF
TRBV2,TRBJ2-5,NA,NA,TGTGCCAGCAGTGACTGGGCCCAAGGGGAAGAGACCCAGTACTTC,CASSDWAQGEETQYF
TRBV6-1,TRBJ1-5,NA,NA,TGTGCCAGCAGTGAAGGGGGCCAGCCCCAGCATTTT,CASSEGGQPQHF
TRBV9,TRBJ2-7,TRBD1,NA,TGTGCCAGCAGCGTGACAGGGGAGCCCTACGAGCAGTACTTC,CASSVTGEPYEQYF
TRBV27,TRBJ2-1,TRBD2,NA,TGTGCCAGCAGTTTAATGCGGGGAAGCGGGAGCAATGAGCAGTTCTTC,CASSLMRGSGSNEQFF
TRBV30,TRBJ1-2,TRBD1,NA,TGTGCCTGGAGTGGACAGGGACCCTATGGCTACACCTTC,CAWSGQGPYGYTF
TRBV30,TRBJ2-7,TRBD2,NA,TGTGCCTGCCGCCCGCCGCCAGGACTAGCTGACGAGCAGTACTTC,CACRPPPGLADEQYF
TRBV29-1,TRBJ2-2,NA,NA,TGCAGCGTCCTAGGGCTTGCCGGGGAGCTGTTTTTT,CSVLGLAGELFF
TRBV30,TRBJ2-7,NA,few,TGTGCCTGGAGTGAACTCGGCTACGAGCAGTACTTC,CAWSELGYEQYF
TRBV27,TRBJ1-5,NA,NA,TGTGCCAGCAGTTTAGGGCTGGGGATGGGGCCCCAGCATTTT,CASSLGLGMGPQHF
TRBV29-1,TRBJ1-1,NA,NA,TGCAGCGCCCACTGGGGTGGGATCACTGAAGCTTTCTTT,CSAHWGGITEAFF